The T cell receptor (beta chain) under discussion was sequenced for a study of shared clonotypes between healthy human individuals. Study summary: CD4 naive cells filled three plates per donor, CD4 memory three, CD8 naive two and CD8 memory one.

With 3 bases removed from V and 0 bases from J, the gap between germline ends came to 6 bases. The V gene's germline CDR1 is SQVTM and CDR2 ANQGSEA. The CDR3 has 13 residues. The study drew all its donors from Caucasian adults living in Nashville, Tennessee. Each subset's genomic DNA was split evenly across several immunoSEQ plates. As originally analysed: As immunoSEQ supplied junction-only sequences (without quality scores), filtering differed. The protocol was immunoSEQ multiplex PCR, while the TCRdb copy is restricted to in-frame clones and leaves out a portion. The V and J calls and clone size are taken from that table; D and trimming were inferred from the DNA. The sample holds some 500,000 clones; 96% are singletons and the top ten take approximately 0.062%.

J is TRBJ1-3 and V is TRBV29-1; D call uncertain. This clonotype was sampled from a woman in her 30s in good health. The sequenced material came from naive CD4+ T cells sorted from blood. Subset here: CD45RA+ positively selected. For the CDR3, the DNA is TGCAGCGTTGACGGCCCCTCTGGAAACACCATATATTTT. Translation gives CSVDGPSGNTIYF.